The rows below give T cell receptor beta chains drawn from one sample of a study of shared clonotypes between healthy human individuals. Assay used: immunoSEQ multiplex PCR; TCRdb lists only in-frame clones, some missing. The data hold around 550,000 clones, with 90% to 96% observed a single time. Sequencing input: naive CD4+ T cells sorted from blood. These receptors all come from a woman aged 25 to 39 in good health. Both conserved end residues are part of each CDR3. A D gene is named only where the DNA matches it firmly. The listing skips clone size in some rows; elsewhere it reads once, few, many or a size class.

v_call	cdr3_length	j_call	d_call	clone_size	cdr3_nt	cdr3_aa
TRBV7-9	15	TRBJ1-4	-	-	TGTGCCAGCAGCCGGGAGTCCGGGGCTAATGAAAAACTGTTTTTT	CASSRESGANEKLFF
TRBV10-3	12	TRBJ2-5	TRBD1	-	TGTGCCATCAGGGACAGGGAAGAGACCCAGTACTTC	CAIRDREETQYF
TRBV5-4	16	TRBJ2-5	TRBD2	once	TGTGCCAGCAGCTCCGGACTAGCGGGAGTTGGAGAGACCCAGTACTTC	CASSSGLAGVGETQYF
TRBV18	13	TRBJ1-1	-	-	TGTGCCAGCTCACCACCGGTTCAGCCTGAAGCTTTCTTT	CASSPPVQPEAFF
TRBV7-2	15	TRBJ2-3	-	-	TGTGCCAGCAGCTACCGGGACATTAGCACAGATACGCAGTATTTT	CASSYRDISTDTQYF
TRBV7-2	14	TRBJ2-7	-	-	TGTGCCAGCAGCTTGGAGATCAACAGGAACGAGCAGTACTTC	CASSLEINRNEQYF
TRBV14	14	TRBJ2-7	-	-	TGTGCCAGCAGTCAGACAGGCCGACTGGTCGAGCAGTACTTC	CASSQTGRLVEQYF
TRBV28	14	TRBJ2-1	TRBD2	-	TGTGCCAGCAGAGGACTAGCGGCGTACAATGAGCAGTTCTTC	CASRGLAAYNEQFF
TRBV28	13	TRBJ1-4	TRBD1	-	TGTGCGGTTAGAGGGACAGTTCGCGAAAAACTGTTTTTT	CAVRGTVREKLFF
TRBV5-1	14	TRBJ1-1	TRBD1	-	TGCGCCAGCAGCGCGCAGGGGGTAGAGACTGAAGCTTTCTTT	CASSAQGVETEAFF
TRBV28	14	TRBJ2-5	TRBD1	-	TGTGCCAGCACCCGAGACAGGGTTGGAGAGACCCAGTACTTC	CASTRDRVGETQYF
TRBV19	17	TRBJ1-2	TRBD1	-	TGTGCCAGTAGTATGGAGGCAGGGGGGGCCCTTAACTATGGCTACACCTTC	CASSMEAGGALNYGYTF
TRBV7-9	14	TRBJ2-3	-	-	TGTGCCAGCAGCTTAGCCTCCAGCACAGATACGCAGTATTTT	CASSLASSTDTQYF
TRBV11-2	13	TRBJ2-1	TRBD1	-	TGTGCCAGCAGCACTGACAGGGCCCATGAGCAGTTCTTC	CASSTDRAHEQFF